This T cell receptor (beta chain) was sequenced during a study of cytomegalovirus exposure and HLA in healthy donors. With 60 Vbeta and 13 Jbeta primers, the PCR was carried out. Only in-frame clones appear in the TCRdb table, and some are missing; sequencing was by immunoSEQ multiplex PCR. The sample yields roughly 65,000 clones, around four fifths seen once. Study-level findings and limits: Many donors shared some public TCRs, even though most TCR sequences were rare. Follow-up analysis later connected one missense variant in DCLRE1C with trimming of TCR beta V- and J-genes. It was shown in a later analysis that HLA-associated TCR beta chains were more clonally expanded than other, equally common chains. The study recorded about 160 TCR beta chains that were cytomegalovirus-associated.

Germline V gives CDR1 GTSNPN, CDR2 SVGIG (reference sequence). The CDR3 has 12 amino acids. V was shortened by 8 bases and J by 8 bases, with 18 bases between the two germline ends. About this clone: Its specificity is unknown.

The V call is TRBV30, the J call TRBJ1-1, with D unresolved. Sample: PBMCs. The TCR comes from a woman aged 25-40 years in good health and CMV-seronegative. The CDR3 DNA is TGTGCCGGCAAGAATTGGGCGGGGGAAGCTTTCTTT. Protein sequence: CAGKNWAGEAFF. Supplemented by reference TRBV30 and TRBJ1-1, the full variable domain reads SQTIHQWPATLVQPVGSPLSLECTVEGTSNPNLYWYRQAAGRGLQLLFYSVGIGQISSEVPQNLSASRPQDRQFILSSKKLLLSDSGFYLCAGKNWAGEAFFGQGTRLTVV.